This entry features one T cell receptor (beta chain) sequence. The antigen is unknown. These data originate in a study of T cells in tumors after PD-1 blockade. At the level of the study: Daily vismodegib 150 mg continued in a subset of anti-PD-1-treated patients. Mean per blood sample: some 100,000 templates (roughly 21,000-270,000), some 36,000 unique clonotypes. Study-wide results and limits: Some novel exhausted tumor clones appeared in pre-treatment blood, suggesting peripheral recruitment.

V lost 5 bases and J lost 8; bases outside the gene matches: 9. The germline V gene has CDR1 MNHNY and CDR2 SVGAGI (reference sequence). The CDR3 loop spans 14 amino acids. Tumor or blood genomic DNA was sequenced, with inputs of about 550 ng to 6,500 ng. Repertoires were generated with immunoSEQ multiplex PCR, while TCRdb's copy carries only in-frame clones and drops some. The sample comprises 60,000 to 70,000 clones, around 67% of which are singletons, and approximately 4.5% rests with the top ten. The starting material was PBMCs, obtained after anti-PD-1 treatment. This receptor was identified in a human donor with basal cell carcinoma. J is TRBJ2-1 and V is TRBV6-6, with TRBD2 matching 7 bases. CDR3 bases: TGTGCCAGCAGTAAGACTAGCTCGGGCTATGAGCAGTTCTTC. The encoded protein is CASSKTSSGYEQFF.